This TCR beta chain stems from a study of T and B cells in COVID-19 patients. Findings and limits, study-wide: At recovery TRB diversity and richness exceeded healthy donors, after highly clonal active COVID-19 repertoires.

TRB was amplified from about 250-500 ng of blood genomic DNA. BIOMED2 TRB-A/B primer pools were used in multiplex TRB PCR. TCRdb independently ran MiXCR on the multiplex PCR reads; one entry per CDR3 protein. This sample has 20,000 to 25,000 distinct CDR3 sequences, with about 31% found just once. Germline V gene lookup returns CDR1 MNHNS and CDR2 SASEGT. This CDR3 has 15 amino acids. The V segment lost 8 bases and the J segment 1 base; nucleotides outside the gene matches: 9. This clonotype was picked up a small number of times. Its antigen is currently unknown. Sample: blood. The genes are TRBV6-1 and TRBJ2-3, with 7 bases lining up with TRBD2. This TCR derives from a human donor who had recovered from COVID-19. The CDR3, as DNA: TGTGCCAGCTATTCGGGGGGTATTCGCACAGATACGCAGTATTTT. Its protein is CASYSGGIRTDTQYF.